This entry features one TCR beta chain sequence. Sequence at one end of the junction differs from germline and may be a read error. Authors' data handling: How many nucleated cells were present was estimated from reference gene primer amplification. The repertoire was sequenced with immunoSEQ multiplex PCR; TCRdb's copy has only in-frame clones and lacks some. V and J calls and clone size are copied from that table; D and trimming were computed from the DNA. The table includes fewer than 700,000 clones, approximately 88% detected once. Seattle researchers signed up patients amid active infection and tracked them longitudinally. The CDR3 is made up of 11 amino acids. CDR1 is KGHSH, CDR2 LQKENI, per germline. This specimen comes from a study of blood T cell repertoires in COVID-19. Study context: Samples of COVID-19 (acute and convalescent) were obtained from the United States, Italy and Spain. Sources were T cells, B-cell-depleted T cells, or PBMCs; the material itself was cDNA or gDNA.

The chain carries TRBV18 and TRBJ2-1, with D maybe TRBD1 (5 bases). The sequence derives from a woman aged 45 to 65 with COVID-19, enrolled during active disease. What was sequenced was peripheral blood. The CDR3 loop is CASSTRDEKFF. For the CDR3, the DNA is TGTGCCAGCTCAACCAGGGATGAGAAGTTCTTC.